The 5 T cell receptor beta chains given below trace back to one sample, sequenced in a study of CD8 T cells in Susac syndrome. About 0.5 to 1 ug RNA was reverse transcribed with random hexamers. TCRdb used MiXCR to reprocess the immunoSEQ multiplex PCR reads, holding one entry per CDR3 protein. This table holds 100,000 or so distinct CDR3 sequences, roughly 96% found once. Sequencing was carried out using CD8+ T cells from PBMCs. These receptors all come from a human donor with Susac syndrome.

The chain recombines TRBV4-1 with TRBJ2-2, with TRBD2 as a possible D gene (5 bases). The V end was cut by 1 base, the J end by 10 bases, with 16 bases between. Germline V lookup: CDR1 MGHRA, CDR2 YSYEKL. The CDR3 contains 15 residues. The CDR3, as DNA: TGCGCCAGCAGCCAAGTAGCGCCGAACGGGGTGGAGCTGTTTTTT. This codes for CASSQVAPNGVELFF.

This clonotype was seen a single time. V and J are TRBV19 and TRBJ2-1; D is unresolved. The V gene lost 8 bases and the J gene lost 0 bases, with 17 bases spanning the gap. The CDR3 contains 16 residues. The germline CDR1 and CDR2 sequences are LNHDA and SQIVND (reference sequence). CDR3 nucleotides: TGTGCCAGTGACCCTTCTGGCGCGAGCTCCTACAATGAGCAGTTCTTC. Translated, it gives CASDPSGASSYNEQFF.

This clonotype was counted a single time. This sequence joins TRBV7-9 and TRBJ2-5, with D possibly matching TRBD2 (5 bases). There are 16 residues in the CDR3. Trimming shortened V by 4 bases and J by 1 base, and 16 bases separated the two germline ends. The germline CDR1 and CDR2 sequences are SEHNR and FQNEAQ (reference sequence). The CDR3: CASSSPGKEGQETQYF. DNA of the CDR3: TGTGCCAGCAGCTCCCCAGGAAAAGAGGGCCAAGAGACCCAGTACTTC. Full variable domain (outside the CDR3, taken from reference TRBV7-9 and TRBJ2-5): DTGVSQNPRHKITKRGQNVTFRCDPISEHNRLYWYRQTLGQGPEFLTYFQNEAQLEKSRLLSDRFSAERPKGSFSTLEIQRTEQGDSAMYLCASSSPGKEGQETQYFGPGTRLLVL.

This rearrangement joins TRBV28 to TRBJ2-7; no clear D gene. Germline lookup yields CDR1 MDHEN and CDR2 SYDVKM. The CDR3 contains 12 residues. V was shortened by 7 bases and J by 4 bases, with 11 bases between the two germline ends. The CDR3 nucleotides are TGTGCCAGCAACCGATTCGGGTACGAGCAGTACTTC. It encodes CASNRFGYEQYF. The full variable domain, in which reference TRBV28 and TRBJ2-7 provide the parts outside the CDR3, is DVKVTQSSRYLVKRTGEKVFLECVQDMDHENMFWYRQDPGLGLRLIYFSYDVKMKEKGDIPEGYSVSREKKERFSLILESASTNQTSMYLCASNRFGYEQYFGPGTRLTVT.

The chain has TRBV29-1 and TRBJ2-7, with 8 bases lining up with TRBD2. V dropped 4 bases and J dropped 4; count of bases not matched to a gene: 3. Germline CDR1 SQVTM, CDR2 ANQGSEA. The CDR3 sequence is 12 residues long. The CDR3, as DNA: TGCAGCGTTGCGACTAGCGAGTACGAGCAGTACTTC. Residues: CSVATSEYEQYF.